The 5 T cell receptor beta chains in this list originate from one sample, sequenced in a study of T cell responses to AZD1222 COVID-19 vaccine. Sequenced by immunoSEQ multiplex PCR; TCRdb stores in-frame clones only, minus some. The table has over 100,000 clones, approximately 88% seen once; the top ten hold about 3.5%. Sequences were derived from peripheral blood, sampled on day 0 of AZD1222 vaccination. These receptors were obtained from an adult in good health.

This clone was detected a few times. The chain is built from TRBV2 and TRBJ2-7; weak D call: TRBD2 (5 bases). Looked up from germline, CDR1 is SNHLY and CDR2 is FYNNEI. The CDR3 contains 11 residues. Trimming removed 4 bases at V and 4 bases at J, with 5 bases between. The CDR3 DNA reads TGTGCCAGCAGTGGCGGGTACGAGCAGTACTTC. Its protein is CASSGGYEQYF. Based on the CDR3 plus reference TRBV2 and TRBJ2-7, the full variable domain is EPEVTQTPSHQVTQMGQEVILRCVPISNHLYFYWYRQILGQKVEFLVSFYNNEISEKSEIFDDQFSVERPDGSNFTLKIRSTKLEDSAMYFCASSGGYEQYFGPGTRLTVT.

The chain uses TRBV11-2 and TRBJ1-2; 7 bases are shared with TRBD1. The CDR3 contains 16 residues. The germline CDR1 and CDR2 sequences are SGHAT and FQNNGV. The V gene end was trimmed by 2 bases and the J gene end by 8 bases; junction bases not matched to a gene: 14. The chain's CDR3 is CASSLILLRGGDGYTF. CDR3 DNA sequence: TGTGCCAGCAGCTTAATTCTCCTGAGAGGGGGCGACGGCTACACCTTC.

The V and J genes are TRBV2 and TRBJ1-5; D is perhaps TRBD1 (5 bases). The V and J ends lost 6 bases and 7 bases respectively, with 22 bases between them. This CDR3 comprises 16 residues. CDR1 and CDR2 (germline): SNHLY, FYNNEI. This CDR3 is CASRGDGWDNGQPQHF. DNA for the CDR3: TGTGCCAGCAGAGGGGACGGGTGGGATAACGGCCAGCCCCAGCATTTT.

This clone has more than one count but fewer than ten. J is TRBJ1-4 and V is TRBV7-3; maybe TRBD1 (5 bases). Trimming took 5 bases from V and 0 from J, leaving 16 bases between them. Looked up from germline, CDR1 is SGHTA and CDR2 is FQGTGA. The CDR3 totals 17 residues. The CDR3 protein is CASSRLAWTPTNEKLFF. The CDR3 bases are TGTGCCAGCAGCAGGCTCGCGTGGACACCAACTAATGAAAAACTGTTTTTT.

The CDR3 nucleotides are TGTGCCAGCAGCCCGGCAGGGGGCGATTCACCCCTCCACTTT. This sequence encodes CASSPAGGDSPLHF. This sequence joins TRBV5-4 and TRBJ1-6; 8 positions match TRBD1. The CDR3 sequence is 14 residues long. CDR1 SGHNT and CDR2 YYREEE come from the germline V gene (reference sequence). Trimming removed 4 bases from V and 8 bases from J; junction bases left unmatched: 5.